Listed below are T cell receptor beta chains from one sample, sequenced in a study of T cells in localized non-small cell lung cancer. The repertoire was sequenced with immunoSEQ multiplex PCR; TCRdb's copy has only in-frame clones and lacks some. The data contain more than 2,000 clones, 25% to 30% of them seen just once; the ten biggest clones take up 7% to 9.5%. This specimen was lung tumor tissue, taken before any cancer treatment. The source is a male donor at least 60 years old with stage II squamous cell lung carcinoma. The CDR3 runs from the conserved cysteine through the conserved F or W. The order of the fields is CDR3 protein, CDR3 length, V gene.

cdr3_aa: CATSRMAGSSNQPQHF
cdr3_length: 16
v_call: TRBV15

cdr3_aa: CASSPGTSFQETQYF
cdr3_length: 15
v_call: TRBV11-3

cdr3_aa: CASSPHTPGTGGYEQYF
cdr3_length: 17
v_call: TRBV7-5

cdr3_aa: CASSAYRDRAGNTIYF
cdr3_length: 16
v_call: TRBV7-6

cdr3_aa: CATQATNEKLFF
cdr3_length: 12
v_call: TRBV28

cdr3_aa: CASSLAGDQPQHF
cdr3_length: 13
v_call: TRBV7-4

cdr3_aa: CASQRGPGGPEAFF
cdr3_length: 14
v_call: TRBV2

cdr3_aa: CASSSLRGKETQYF
cdr3_length: 14
v_call: TRBV11-3

cdr3_aa: CASSLHSTSDPMGQFF
cdr3_length: 16
v_call: TRBV10-2

cdr3_aa: CASSDPGANTDTQYF
cdr3_length: 15
v_call: TRBV10-1

cdr3_aa: CASTFGHRVVAGYTF
cdr3_length: 15
v_call: TRBV6-8

cdr3_aa: CASSWDREAGNEQFF
cdr3_length: 15
v_call: TRBV7-6

cdr3_aa: CASSPPTSGGRGEQFF
cdr3_length: 16
v_call: TRBV18

cdr3_aa: CASSQDTSGNYEQYF
cdr3_length: 15
v_call: TRBV23-1

cdr3_aa: CASRGTGSEAFF
cdr3_length: 12
v_call: TRBV10-2

cdr3_aa: CASSEEGAGVRETQYF
cdr3_length: 16
v_call: TRBV9

cdr3_aa: CASSYSGTNTEAFF
cdr3_length: 14
v_call: TRBV6-8

cdr3_aa: CASSYGATTDTQYF
cdr3_length: 14
v_call: TRBV6-8

cdr3_aa: CASSYPAKGLAPYNEQFF
cdr3_length: 18
v_call: TRBV6-8

cdr3_aa: CASSYSTVGGSGNTIYF
cdr3_length: 17
v_call: TRBV6-8

cdr3_aa: CASTYGYEQYF
cdr3_length: 11
v_call: TRBV12-5

cdr3_aa: CASSLADRGYNEQFF
cdr3_length: 15
v_call: TRBV11-3

cdr3_aa: CASSSGGHYNEQFF
cdr3_length: 14
v_call: TRBV6-8

cdr3_aa: CASSSQGVREKLFF
cdr3_length: 14
v_call: TRBV11-3

cdr3_aa: CASSPVANTGELFF
cdr3_length: 14
v_call: TRBV28

cdr3_aa: CASSQTGGNIQYF
cdr3_length: 13
v_call: TRBV6-7

cdr3_aa: CASSLSRTAALEQYF
cdr3_length: 15
v_call: TRBV11-3

cdr3_aa: CAISVPPGQGGMNTEAFF
cdr3_length: 18
v_call: TRBV10-3

cdr3_aa: CASSLGRQETQYF
cdr3_length: 13
v_call: TRBV8-2

cdr3_aa: CASSEVGDNEQFF
cdr3_length: 13
v_call: TRBV6-1

cdr3_aa: CASSLRGPADTQYF
cdr3_length: 14
v_call: TRBV23-1

cdr3_aa: CASSSPGGGAGGYTF
cdr3_length: 15
v_call: TRBV5-1

cdr3_aa: CASALSGGYGYTF
cdr3_length: 13
v_call: TRBV6-8

cdr3_aa: CASGKTGEGKNIQYF
cdr3_length: 15
v_call: TRBV19

cdr3_aa: CASSEGQGYEQYF
cdr3_length: 13
v_call: TRBV9

cdr3_aa: CASSQWGTSGREDTQYF
cdr3_length: 17
v_call: TRBV4-1

cdr3_aa: CASSAPNAGELFF
cdr3_length: 13
v_call: TRBV9

cdr3_aa: CASSFHRASGANVLTF
cdr3_length: 16
v_call: TRBV6-8

cdr3_aa: CASSLELAGGRDTQYF
cdr3_length: 16
v_call: TRBV11-3

cdr3_aa: CASSPETGVYEQYF
cdr3_length: 14
v_call: TRBV18

cdr3_aa: CASSLRGALGNTIYF
cdr3_length: 15
v_call: TRBV28

cdr3_aa: CASSEGQAEAFF
cdr3_length: 12
v_call: TRBV6-1

cdr3_aa: CASSVWGSRAGELFF
cdr3_length: 15
v_call: TRBV11-3

cdr3_aa: CASTPPRGPQFF
cdr3_length: 12
v_call: TRBV28

cdr3_aa: CAISGLQGGEQYF
cdr3_length: 13
v_call: TRBV10-3

cdr3_aa: CASSLWGERGMNTEAFF
cdr3_length: 17
v_call: TRBV14

cdr3_aa: CASSLGKVTDTQYF
cdr3_length: 14
v_call: TRBV5-1

cdr3_aa: CASSPPGSGANVLTF
cdr3_length: 15
v_call: TRBV18

cdr3_aa: CAISISGTSQETQYF
cdr3_length: 15
v_call: TRBV10-3

cdr3_aa: CASSYEWGGGRHTEAFF
cdr3_length: 17
v_call: TRBV6-8

cdr3_aa: CASSGQANNQPQHF
cdr3_length: 14
v_call: TRBV6-8

cdr3_aa: CASSAGQDSYEQYF
cdr3_length: 14
v_call: TRBV11-3

cdr3_aa: CASSLRHHTEAFF
cdr3_length: 13
v_call: TRBV6-8